This is a list of T cell receptor beta chains from one sample in a study of cytomegalovirus exposure and HLA in healthy donors. Data came from immunoSEQ multiplex PCR; TCRdb stores just in-frame clones and leaves some out. Among under 140,000 clones listed, roughly 88% were seen once. The sample comprised PBMCs. The receptors were sampled from a woman between 25 and 40 years old in good health and CMV-seropositive. CDR3s leave out the opening cysteine and the closing phenylalanine or tryptophan.

v_call cdr3_length cdr3_aa
TRBV2 11 ASSAWSSNIQY
TRBV7-3 13 ASSLDRGGYNEQF
TRBV4-2 13 ASSQDTDSGNTIY
TRBV7-9 14 ASSSPLADPQETQY
TRBV19 16 ASSRDLPSGGAGDTQY
TRBV6-1 10 ASSPGDYGYT
TRBV7-3 13 ASSRGVGGTGELF
TRBV7-3 13 ASSLFQRESGEQF
TRBV21-1 17 ARLGGQRSLAGETDTQY
TRBV11-2 11 ASSTQGGTEAF
TRBV7-6 15 ASSLGLRGTSNQPQH
TRBV11-2 14 ASSLDPQGTVEGYT
TRBV5-6 12 ASSWRTRSGGYT
TRBV4-2 16 ASSQATGGSSYNSPLH
TRBV4-2 14 ASSRIPGDRTYGYT
TRBV5-1 11 ASTQGAGEKLF
TRBV28 11 ASYDRDQETQY
TRBV5-4 12 ASSVGQGNNEQF
TRBV19 13 ASSGDRVGANVLT
TRBV7-9 12 ASSLEGALHGYT
TRBV25-1 12 ASSEKRERETQY
TRBV6-1 12 AGGGGLPTDTQY
TRBV7-6 12 ASSHDRVRNEQF
TRBV10-3 12 AISESQSNYGYT
TRBV30 11 AWSVSRGNTIY
TRBV19 13 ASSRGQGGTYEQY
TRBV6-5 9 ASTRGTEAF
TRBV4-1 13 ASSLRQAVNEKLF
TRBV5-4 10 ASGGSFNEQY
TRBV6-5 11 ASTPFRGGEQY
TRBV6-5 13 ASSYTEVRTYEQY
TRBV27 15 ASSLYRTGNSNQPQH
TRBV7-2 14 ASSGEQGRSNQPQH
TRBV9 16 ASSVGRGRPQGADTQY
TRBV7-9 11 ASSHGKKETQY